This T cell receptor (beta chain) is drawn from a study of Ad26.COV2.S vaccination and SARS-CoV-2 variants. About the study: In the study, Ad26.COV2.S was injected intramuscularly once, or twice 56 days apart.

V gave up 7 bases and J gave up 3 bases; unmatched junction bases: 5. CDR3 length: 14 amino acids. Germline-derived CDR1 and CDR2 are MNHEY and SVGAGI. As for treatment: roughly 19 received Ad26.COV2.S at low or high dose, single or two shots; roughly five received placebo; per-sample allocation not given. Samples analyzed were those drawn on day 63 after the first vaccine or placebo injection. Whoever gave the sample was an adult aged 18-55 years in Boston. Using immunoSEQ multiplex PCR, the repertoire was profiled, and TCRdb retains in-frame clones only, with some absent. This repertoire shows about 430,000 clones, about 93% found once; its top ten account for roughly an eighth. Study-wide points: It was reported that spike-specific CD8+ and CD4+ T cell responses were substantially broad after vaccination.

In regard to this clone: What it binds is not known.

The source material was peripheral blood, sampled in a trial of Ad26.COV2.S vaccine versus placebo. V gene TRBV6-5 combines with J gene TRBJ2-4; TRBD1 agrees at 8 bases. The receptor was isolated from a person aged 18-65 years who received the Ad26.COV2.S COVID-19 vaccine or a placebo. The DNA of the CDR3 is TGTGCCAGCAACTTAGACAGGGGCAAAAACATTCAGTACTTC. It codes for CASNLDRGKNIQYF.